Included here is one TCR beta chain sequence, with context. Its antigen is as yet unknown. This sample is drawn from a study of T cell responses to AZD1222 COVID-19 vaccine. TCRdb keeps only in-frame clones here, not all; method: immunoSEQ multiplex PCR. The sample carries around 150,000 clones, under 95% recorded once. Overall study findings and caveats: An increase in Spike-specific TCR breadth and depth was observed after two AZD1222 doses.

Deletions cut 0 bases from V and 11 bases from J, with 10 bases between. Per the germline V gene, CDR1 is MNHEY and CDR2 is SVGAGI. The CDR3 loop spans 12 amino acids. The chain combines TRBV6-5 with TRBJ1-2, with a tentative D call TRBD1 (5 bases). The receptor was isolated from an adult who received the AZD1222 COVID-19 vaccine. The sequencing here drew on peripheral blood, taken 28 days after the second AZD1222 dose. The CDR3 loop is CASSYSEGTYTF. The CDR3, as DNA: TGTGCCAGCAGTTACTCGGAGGGGACGTACACCTTC.